The present T cell receptor beta chain was sequenced within a study of PD-1 blockade in classical Hodgkin lymphoma. About this clone: Its specificity is unknown.

Each patient experienced a relapse that followed autologous stem cell transplantation, and brentuximab vedotin exposure varied. Study outcomes and limitations: Similar baseline diversity was found in complete responders and newly diagnosed patients. Repertoire difference causes, possibly disease activity or prior therapy, remain undefined. At baseline, newly diagnosed patients reportedly showed less TCR diversity than healthy donors.

Profiling relied on immunoSEQ multiplex PCR, and the TCRdb table lists in-frame clones only, not all of them. The sample includes some 15,000 clones, about four fifths of them seen just once. Germline CDR1 is MDHEN and CDR2 is SYDVKM. V was cut by 2 bases and J by 16 bases, with 14 bases left in between. This CDR3 is built from 12 residues. Sequenced here: peripheral blood mononuclear cells (PBMCs), sampled before the second cycle of nivolumab. The origin of this receptor is a human donor with classical Hodgkin lymphoma. The chain is built from TRBV28 and TRBJ1-4; D is undetermined. CDR3 region: CASSLTMRVRFF. In DNA, the CDR3 is TGTGCCAGCAGTTTAACAATGCGGGTTAGGTTTTTT. The whole variable domain, filled in from reference TRBV28 and TRBJ1-4, reads DVKVTQSSRYLVKRTGEKVFLECVQDMDHENMFWYRQDPGLGLRLIYFSYDVKMKEKGDIPEGYSVSREKKERFSLILESASTNQTSMYLCASSLTMRVRFFGSGTQLSVL.